The 7 T cell receptor beta chains given below trace back to one sample, sequenced in a study of shared clonotypes between healthy human individuals. TCRdb's copy holds only in-frame clones and misses some; the assay was immunoSEQ multiplex PCR. The sample consists of over a million clones, around 82% of them appearing once. Sample: memory CD4+ T cells from PBMCs. Subset given: CD45RA-negative fraction. The receptors were gathered from a man aged 18-30 years in good health. Some clones in this sample may be carry-over from other donors' samples.

The V call is TRBV28, the J call TRBJ2-2; the match to TRBD1 covers 7 bases. Germline trimming cut 5 bases from V and 5 bases from J; bases unmatched to any gene: 14. Germline-derived CDR1 and CDR2 are MDHEN and SYDVKM. The CDR3 totals 17 residues. CDR3 residues: CASSPRQGKRGTGELFF. The CDR3 DNA reads as TGTGCCAGCAGTCCGAGACAGGGTAAAAGAGGGACCGGGGAGCTGTTTTTT.

Turning to this clone: Other nucleotide sequences in the sample specify the same CDR3. The chain carries TRBV27 and TRBJ2-3; no definite D call. The germline V gene encodes CDR1 MNHEY and CDR2 SMNVEV (reference sequence). The length of the CDR3 is 12 residues. Trimming shortened V by 4 bases and J by 3 bases, and 5 bases separated the two germline ends. The CDR3 nucleotides are TGTGCCAGCAGTTCCGTTACAGATACGCAGTATTTT. This codes for CASSSVTDTQYF.

This clone has more than one count but fewer than ten. This chain links TRBV7-8 with TRBJ2-5; D gene uncertain. CDR1 SGHVS and CDR2 FQNEAQ come from the germline V gene. V was pared by 1 base and J by 3 bases, with 12 bases between. CDR3 length: 15 amino acids. In DNA, the CDR3 is TGTGCCAGCAGCTTAGGTCAGCTCAGTAAAGAGACCCAGTACTTC. Translation: CASSLGQLSKETQYF.

Details on this clone: Other DNA sequences of this sample code for an identical CDR3. The chain combines TRBV30 with TRBJ2-7; TRBD2 is a possible D gene (7 bases). Per the germline V gene, CDR1 is GTSNPN and CDR2 is SVGIG (reference sequence). The V gene lost 0 bases and the J gene lost 5 bases, with 14 bases spanning the gap. The CDR3 consists of 14 residues. The CDR3 DNA sequence: TGTGCCTGGAGTGTGGGGGGGCTTCTGGACGAGCAGTACTTC. As protein: CAWSVGGLLDEQYF.

This clone was detected only a few times. The chain carries TRBV13 and TRBJ1-3, with D uncertain. The CDR3 is made up of 16 amino acids. V dropped 4 bases and J dropped 5 bases, with 18 bases sitting between them. Germline lookup yields CDR1 PRHDT and CDR2 FYEKMQ (reference sequence). CDR3 residues: CASSWSMDRSRNTIYF. CDR3 DNA sequence: TGTGCCAGCAGCTGGTCCATGGACCGGAGTCGAAACACCATATATTTT.

The rearrangement links TRBV30 to TRBJ1-3, with D possibly TRBD1 on 6 matching bases. The V gene's germline CDR1 is GTSNPN and CDR2 SVGIG (reference sequence). The CDR3 covers 16 residues. V lost 4 bases and J lost 4, with 20 bases in between. The CDR3 DNA reads TGTGCCTGGACCTTCACTGGGGGGGCTGGAGGAAACACCATATATTTT. It translates to CAWTFTGGAGGNTIYF.

The chain is built from TRBV6-1 and TRBJ2-5; 8 bases align to TRBD2. Unmatched junction bases numbered 10, after V lost 3 bases and J lost 10 bases. Looked up from germline, CDR1 is MNHNS and CDR2 is SASEGT. The length of the CDR3 is 14 residues. Here the CDR3 reads CASSDPGLVLDQYF. The CDR3 region has the DNA TGTGCCAGCAGTGATCCGGGACTAGTGTTGGACCAGTACTTC.